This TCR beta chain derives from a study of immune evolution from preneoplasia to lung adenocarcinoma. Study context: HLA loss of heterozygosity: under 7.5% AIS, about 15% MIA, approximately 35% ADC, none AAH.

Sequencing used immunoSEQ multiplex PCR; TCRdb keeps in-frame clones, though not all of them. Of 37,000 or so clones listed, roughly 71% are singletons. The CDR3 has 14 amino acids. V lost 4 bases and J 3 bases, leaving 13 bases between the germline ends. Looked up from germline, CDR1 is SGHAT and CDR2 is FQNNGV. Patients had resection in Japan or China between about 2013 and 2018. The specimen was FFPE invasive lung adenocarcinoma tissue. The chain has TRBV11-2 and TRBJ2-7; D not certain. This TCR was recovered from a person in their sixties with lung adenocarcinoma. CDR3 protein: CASSSSGSSYEQYF. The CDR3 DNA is TGTGCCAGCAGCTCCTCTGGTAGTAGCTACGAGCAGTACTTC.